This TCR beta chain emerged from a study of blood T cell repertoires in COVID-19. Study information: Specimens from acute and convalescent COVID-19 originated in the United States, Italy and Spain. T cells, B-cell-depleted T cells, or PBMCs supplied cDNA or gDNA.

Cohort placement rested on clinical history that participants reported themselves. Authors' processing steps: Reference gene primer amplification yielded estimated nucleated cell counts. The repertoire was sequenced with immunoSEQ multiplex PCR; TCRdb's copy has only in-frame clones and lacks some. D and trimming were read from the DNA, whereas the V and J calls and clone size are those reported in that table. The data contain about 470,000 clones, about nine tenths of them singletons. Germline lookup yields CDR1 LGHNT and CDR2 FRNRAP. V was pared by 0 bases and J by 2 bases, with 16 bases between. This CDR3 is built from 17 residues.

The source material was PBMCs or T cells enriched from blood (not recorded which). This TCR derives from a woman between 18 and 29 years old who had recovered from COVID-19. The genes are TRBV12-5 and TRBJ2-5; D perhaps matches TRBD2 (6 bases). CDR3 bases: TGTGCTAGTGGTTTGGTCCCTAGCGAAGGCGGACAAGAGACCCAGTACTTC. Translation gives CASGLVPSEGGQETQYF.